The entry that follows covers one T cell receptor (beta chain) sequence. This sample is part of a study of CD8 T cells in Susac syndrome. With random hexamers, reverse transcription was performed on about 0.45 to 1 ug of RNA. A multiplex approach, immunoSEQ multiplex PCR, amplified TCR beta CDR3 across 54 Vbeta and 13 Jbeta. TCRdb processed the immunoSEQ multiplex PCR reads anew with MiXCR; each CDR3 protein has one entry. The sample gives 250,000 to 350,000 distinct CDR3 sequences, under 95% of which show up once; about 0.07% is in the top ten. The germline gives CDR1 SNHLY, CDR2 FYNNEI. J was trimmed by 1 base and V by 6 bases; bases with no gene match: 7. The CDR3 has 16 amino acids.

The specimen was CD4+ T cells from PBMCs. The chain employs TRBV2 and TRBJ2-1; 9 bases line up with TRBD1. The clonotype comes from a human donor with multiple sclerosis. CDR3 in DNA: TGTGCCAGCAGCCCCGGGACAGGGCGATCCTACAATGAGCAGTTCTTC. Its protein is CASSPGTGRSYNEQFF.